This T cell receptor (beta chain) is from a study of PD-1 blockade in classical Hodgkin lymphoma. Overall study findings and caveats: Causes of the repertoire differences remain undefined, possibly disease activity or prior therapy.

Repertoires were generated with immunoSEQ multiplex PCR, while TCRdb's copy carries only in-frame clones and drops some. Among fewer than 90,000 clones listed, about 93% were seen once. Germline V lookup: CDR1 SGHRS, CDR2 YFSETQ. Trimming took off 3 bases at V and 5 bases at J, with 12 bases between the two ends. This CDR3 contains 14 residues. Concerning this clone itself: Its antigen remains unknown.

Noted time point: newly diagnosed, previously untreated cHL patient sample. V usage is TRBV5-1 and J usage is TRBJ2-1, with D perhaps matching TRBD1 (5 bases). This clonotype originated in a human donor with classical Hodgkin lymphoma. The sequenced material came from peripheral blood mononuclear cells (PBMCs). The CDR3 reads CASSYSTRDNEQFF. The CDR3 DNA sequence: TGCGCCAGCAGCTATTCAACCAGGGACAATGAGCAGTTCTTC.